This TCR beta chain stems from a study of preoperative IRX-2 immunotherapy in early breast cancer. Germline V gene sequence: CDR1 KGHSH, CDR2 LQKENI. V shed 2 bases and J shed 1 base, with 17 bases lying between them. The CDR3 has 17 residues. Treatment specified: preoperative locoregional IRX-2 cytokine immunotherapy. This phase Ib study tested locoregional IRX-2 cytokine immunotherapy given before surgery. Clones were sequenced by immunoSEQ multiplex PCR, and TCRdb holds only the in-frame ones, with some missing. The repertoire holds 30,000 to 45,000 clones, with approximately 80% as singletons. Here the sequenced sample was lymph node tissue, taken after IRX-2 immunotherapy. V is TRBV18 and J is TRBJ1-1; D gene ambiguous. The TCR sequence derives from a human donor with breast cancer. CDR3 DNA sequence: TGTGCCAGCTCACCAAAAAATGCAGGCACGACGAACACTGAAGCTTTCTTT. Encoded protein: CASSPKNAGTTNTEAFF. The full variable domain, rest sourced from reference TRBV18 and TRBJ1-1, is NAGVMQNPRHLVRRRGQEARLRCSPMKGHSHVYWYRQLPEEGLKFMVYLQKENIIDESGMPKERFSAEFPKEGPSILRIQQVVRGDSAAYFCASSPKNAGTTNTEAFFGQGTRLTVV.